This T cell receptor beta chain was sequenced for a study of cytomegalovirus exposure and HLA in healthy donors. Likely unrecorded immune exposures existed in these nominally healthy donors. Findings of the study overall: Immune exposure data for these donors was limited to CMV serostatus. In a later analysis, V- and J-gene trimming of beta chains associated with a DCLRE1C missense variant, replicated independently. A previous analysis found most TCR beta V segments productive roughly 87% or roughly 30% of the time.

About this clone itself: What it binds is not known.

The germline gives CDR1 SEHNR, CDR2 FQNEAQ (reference sequence). The CDR3 totals 14 residues. Trimming cost V 5 bases and J 3 bases, with 13 bases left between them. The PCR used 60 Vbeta and 13 Jbeta primers. Measured with immunoSEQ multiplex PCR; TCRdb has only the in-frame clones, and not every one. This table lists approximately 110,000 clones. The sequenced sample consisted of PBMCs. This clonotype was obtained from a man younger than 30 in good health and CMV-seronegative. The gene calls are TRBV7-9 and TRBJ1-1; D remains ambiguous. The CDR3 reads CASSVEAGYTEAFF. The CDR3 DNA is TGTGCCAGCAGCGTCGAGGCGGGGTACACTGAAGCTTTCTTT. Full variable domain (rest looked up from reference TRBV7-9 and TRBJ1-1): DTGVSQNPRHKITKRGQNVTFRCDPISEHNRLYWYRQTLGQGPEFLTYFQNEAQLEKSRLLSDRFSAERPKGSFSTLEIQRTEQGDSAMYLCASSVEAGYTEAFFGQGTRLTVV.